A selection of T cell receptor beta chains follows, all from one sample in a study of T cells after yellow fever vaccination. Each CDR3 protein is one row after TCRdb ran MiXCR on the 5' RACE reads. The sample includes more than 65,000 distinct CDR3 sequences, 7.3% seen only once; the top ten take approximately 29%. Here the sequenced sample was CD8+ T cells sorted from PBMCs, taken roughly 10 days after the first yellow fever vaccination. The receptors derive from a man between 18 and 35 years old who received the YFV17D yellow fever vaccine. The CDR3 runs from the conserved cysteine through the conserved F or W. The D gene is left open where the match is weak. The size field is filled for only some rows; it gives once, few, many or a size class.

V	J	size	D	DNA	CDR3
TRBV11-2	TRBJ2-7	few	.	TGTGCCAGCAGCTTAGCGGGCGAGCAGTACTTC	CASSLAGEQYF
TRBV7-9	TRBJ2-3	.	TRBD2	TGTGCCAGCAGCTTAGAGCGGGGGAGACCCACAGATACGCAGTATTTT	CASSLERGRPTDTQYF
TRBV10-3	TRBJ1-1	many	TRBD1	TGTGCCATTGGGACAGACATGAACACTGAAGCTTTCTTT	CAIGTDMNTEAFF
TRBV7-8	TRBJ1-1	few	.	TGTGCCAGCAGCCTGACACAGAATGAAGCTTTCTTT	CASSLTQNEAFF
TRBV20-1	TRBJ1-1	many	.	TGCAGTGCTAGAGATATGAAAGGACCGAACACTGAAGCTTTCTTT	CSARDMKGPNTEAFF
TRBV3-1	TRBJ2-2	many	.	TGTGCCAGCAGCCAAGTAGGAGCTTCCGGGGAGCTGTTTTTT	CASSQVGASGELFF
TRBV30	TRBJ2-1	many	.	TGTGCCTGGAGTGTACCCGAGGGGGAGGTGAATGAGCAGTTCTTC	CAWSVPEGEVNEQFF
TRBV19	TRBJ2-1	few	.	TGTGCCAGTAGTATCCAGGGTGGATCCTACAATGAGCAGTTCTTC	CASSIQGGSYNEQFF
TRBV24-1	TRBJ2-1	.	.	TGTGCCACCGCCGGGGGCAATGAGCAGTTCTTC	CATAGGNEQFF
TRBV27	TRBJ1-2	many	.	TGTGCCAGCAGTTCAGTAGGACGGGACTATGGCTACACCTTC	CASSSVGRDYGYTF
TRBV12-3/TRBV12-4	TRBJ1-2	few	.	TGTGCCAGCAGTTTAGTCCCGGGCTACTATGGCTACACCTTC	CASSLVPGYYGYTF